The 8 T cell receptor beta chains below come from one sample, sequenced in a study of T cell responses to AZD1222 COVID-19 vaccine. The assay was immunoSEQ multiplex PCR, and TCRdb's table has in-frame clones only and misses some. The sample has about 150,000 clones; around 93% are singletons. Source: peripheral blood, taken 28 days after the second AZD1222 dose. These receptors were taken from an adult who received the AZD1222 COVID-19 vaccine.

V usage is TRBV7-9 and J usage is TRBJ2-2, with 9 bases lining up with TRBD1. Trimming cost V 2 bases and J 5 bases; bases outside gene matches: 3. The CDR3 runs to 15 residues. Germline values: CDR1 SEHNR, CDR2 FQNEAQ (reference sequence). The CDR3, as DNA: TGTGCCAGCAGCTTATGGACAGGGGATACCGGGGAGCTGTTTTTT. It is translated as CASSLWTGDTGELFF.

Only one count was recorded for this clone. V gene TRBV5-8 combines with J gene TRBJ1-4; the D gene is possibly TRBD1 (5 bases). CDR1 is SGHTS and CDR2 is YDEGEE in the germline V gene. The CDR3 runs to 11 residues. Trimming shortened V by 4 bases and J by 17 bases, and 15 bases separated the two germline ends. The CDR3 DNA is TGTGCCAGCAGCGCGGCCGGACGGGGCTTTTTT. Translating gives CASSAAGRGFF. Drawing the rest from reference TRBV5-8 and TRBJ1-4, the complete variable domain is EAGVTQSPTHLIKTRGQQATLRCSPISGHTSVYWYQQALGLGLQFLLWYDEGEERNRGNFPPRFSGRQFPNYSSELNVNALELEDSALYLCASSAAGRGFFGSGTQLSVL.

The chain carries TRBV27 and TRBJ1-6, with D possibly TRBD1 on 5 matching bases. The ends were cut back, 3 bases at V and 7 bases at J, with 22 bases in the middle. CDR3 length: 18 residues. Germline loops: CDR1 MNHEY, CDR2 SMNVEV (reference sequence). The CDR3 DNA follows: TGTGCCAGCAGTTTGTCCGCCCTATCAGGGACCGACAATTCACCCCTCCACTTT. Protein sequence: CASSLSALSGTDNSPLHF.

This rearrangement joins TRBV12-3 or TRBV12-4 to TRBJ2-4; maybe TRBD1 (6 bases). V was clipped by 6 bases and J by 8 bases, with 14 bases between them. The CDR3 sequence is 13 residues long. The CDR3 nucleotides are TGTGCCAGCAGCCAGGGGTCCGAGGACATTCAGTACTTC. This codes for CASSQGSEDIQYF.

This chain uses TRBV6-2 or TRBV6-3 with TRBJ1-1; TRBD1 is a possible D gene (5 bases). V lost 2 bases and J 0 bases, leaving 16 bases between the germline ends. The CDR3 is made up of 17 amino acids. Germline loops: CDR1 MNHEY, CDR2 SVGEGT. The CDR3 reads CASSYDERGVLNTEAFF. In nucleotides, the CDR3 is TGTGCCAGCAGTTACGATGAGAGAGGGGTCCTGAACACTGAAGCTTTCTTT.

The chain links TRBV15 to TRBJ1-1; D is unclear. Looked up from germline, CDR1 is LNHNV and CDR2 is YYDKDF (reference sequence). This CDR3 region has 14 residues. Between the trimmed V and J ends, which lost 7 bases and 0 bases, there was a span of 12 bases. The DNA of the CDR3 is TGTGCCACCATCGAGAAAGGCATGAACACTGAAGCTTTCTTT. It specifies CATIEKGMNTEAFF.

This clone was observed a single time. The J gene is TRBJ2-3, the V gene TRBV9; D is undetermined. V lost 2 bases and J 2 bases, leaving 9 bases between the germline ends. The CDR3 totals 14 residues. CDR1 SGDLS and CDR2 YYNGEE come from the germline V gene. This CDR3 is CASSVTRTTDTQYF. CDR3 DNA sequence: TGTGCCAGCAGCGTGACGCGGACCACAGATACGCAGTATTTT.

The chain links TRBV5-1 to TRBJ1-1; 10 nucleotides align to TRBD1. Germline-derived CDR1 and CDR2 are SGHRS and YFSETQ. The CDR3 is 14 residues long. The J segment lost 1 base and the V segment lost 4 bases, leaving 1 base of the junction unmatched. CDR3 nucleotide sequence: TGCGCCAGCAGCCGGGACAGGGGGAACACTGAAGCTTTCTTT. Translated: CASSRDRGNTEAFF. The whole variable domain, remainder taken from reference TRBV5-1 and TRBJ1-1, is KAGVTQTPRYLIKTRGQQVTLSCSPISGHRSVSWYQQTPGQGLQFLFEYFSETQRNKGNFPGRFSGRQFSNSRSEMNVSTLELGDSALYLCASSRDRGNTEAFFGQGTRLTVV.